The TCR beta chain described here comes from a study of T cell responses to AZD1222 COVID-19 vaccine. Notes on the study in general: Repertoires in all cases were sampled only once the peak T cell response had passed. Once two AZD1222 doses were given, Spike-specific TCR breadth and depth went up.

Germline CDR1 and CDR2: SGHRS and YFSETQ. The CDR3 extends over 13 amino acids. With 7 bases removed from V and 3 bases from J, the gap between germline ends came to 13 bases. With regard to this clone: Antigen unknown.

Whether given at about 4 or about 12 weeks, second doses were pooled. Produced via immunoSEQ multiplex PCR; TCRdb's table is partial and in-frame only. Of around 120,000 clones in the sample, approximately 94% were seen once. The material sequenced was peripheral blood, taken 28 days after the second AZD1222 dose. The rearrangement links TRBV5-1 to TRBJ2-5; no clear D. The receptor was isolated from an adult who received the AZD1222 COVID-19 vaccine. In DNA, the CDR3 is TGCGCCAGCGCTGCCGTGTTCAAAGAGACCCAGTACTTC. It is translated as CASAAVFKETQYF.